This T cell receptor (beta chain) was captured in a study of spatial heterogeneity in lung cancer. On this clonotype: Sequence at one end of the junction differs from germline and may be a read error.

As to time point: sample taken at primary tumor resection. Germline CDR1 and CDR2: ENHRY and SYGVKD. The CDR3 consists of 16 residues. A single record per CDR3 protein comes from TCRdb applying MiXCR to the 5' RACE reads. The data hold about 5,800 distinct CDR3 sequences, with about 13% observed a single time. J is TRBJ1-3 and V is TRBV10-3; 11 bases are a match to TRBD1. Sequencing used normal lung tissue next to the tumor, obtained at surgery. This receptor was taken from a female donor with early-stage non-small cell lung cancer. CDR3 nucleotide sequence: TGTGTCATCGGAGGGACAGGGGGACGCTCTTGGAACACCATATATTTT. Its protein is CVIGGTGGRSWNTIYF.